This T cell receptor beta chain derives from a study of blood T cell repertoires in COVID-19. Germline CDR1 reads MGHDK; CDR2 reads SYGVNS. Trimming took 5 bases from V and 4 from J, leaving 11 bases between them. This CDR3 region has 14 residues. Authors' analysis steps: Amplifying reference gene primers gave estimates of nucleated cell counts. Repertoires were generated with immunoSEQ multiplex PCR, while TCRdb's copy carries only in-frame clones and drops some. The V and J calls and the clone size are those of that table, but D and trimming were determined from the DNA. Of 150,000 to 200,000 clones in the sample, 85% to 90% were seen once.

The source is a woman under 30 who had recovered from COVID-19. The chain uses TRBV25-1 and TRBJ2-2; D might be TRBD1 (5 bases). Specimen: peripheral blood. The CDR3 DNA is TGTGCCAGCAGTACAGGTTGGGTCACCGGGGAGCTGTTTTTT. Translating it yields CASSTGWVTGELFF.